The 2 T cell receptor beta chains given below trace back to one sample, sequenced in a study of blood T cell repertoires in COVID-19. Libraries were prepared by immunoSEQ multiplex PCR; TCRdb keeps only in-frame clonotypes and omits some of them. The table includes around 250,000 clones, approximately 90% detected once. Sample: PBMCs or T cells enriched from blood (not recorded which). The source of these receptors is a woman aged 25 to 39 who had recovered from COVID-19.

The chain links TRBV29-1 to TRBJ1-2; 10 bases agree with TRBD1. The CDR3 is made up of 14 amino acids. V dropped 6 bases and J dropped 5; count of bases not matched to a gene: 9. Germline assignment: CDR1 SQVTM and CDR2 ANQGSEA. CDR3 sequence: CSVEMTGGGYGYTF. The DNA of the CDR3 is TGCAGCGTCGAGATGACAGGGGGCGGGTATGGCTACACCTTC.

The chain has TRBV27 and TRBJ1-1, with 8 bases aligning to TRBD1. V gave up 7 bases and J gave up 8 bases; unmatched junction bases: 18. The CDR3 has 16 residues. The germline V gene encodes CDR1 MNHEY and CDR2 SMNVEV (reference sequence). CDR3 nucleotide sequence: TGTGCCAGCAAAATTCTTGCCGGGACAGGTCATAAAGAAGCTTTCTTT. This gives the protein CASKILAGTGHKEAFF.